Shown below are 29 T cell receptor beta chains from a single sample sequenced in a study of cytomegalovirus exposure and HLA in healthy donors. Primers for the PCR totalled 60 Vbeta and 13 Jbeta. Generated by immunoSEQ multiplex PCR, the TCRdb table keeps only in-frame clones and is missing some. The data contain over 85,000 clones, roughly three quarters of them singletons. Sequenced input: PBMCs. Receptors originate from a male donor in good health and CMV-seropositive.

The chain links TRBV6-1 to TRBJ1-1; the D is unclear. This CDR3 is built from 12 residues. Trimming stripped 6 bases from V and 11 bases from J, with 16 bases between. Germline V CDR1 and CDR2: MNHNS, SASEGT. CDR3 residues: CASSRDAGKAFF. The CDR3 nucleotides read TGTGCCAGCAGCCGTGATGCCGGGAAGGCTTTCTTT.

Worth noting for this clone: Different DNA sequences within this sample yield the same CDR3. V is TRBV7-9 and J is TRBJ2-2, with 16 bases fitting TRBD2. Germline CDR1 SEHNR, CDR2 FQNEAQ (reference sequence). This CDR3 comprises 16 residues. V shed 3 bases and J 5 bases; nucleotides not matched to a gene: 0. This CDR3 reads CASSLGLAGGTGELFF. The DNA of the CDR3 is TGTGCCAGCAGCTTGGGACTAGCGGGAGGGACCGGGGAGCTGTTTTTT.

V is TRBV27 and J is TRBJ2-5, with 10 positions matching TRBD1. Germline V gene lookup returns CDR1 MNHEY and CDR2 SMNVEV (reference sequence). This CDR3 has 17 residues. V lost 7 bases to trimming and J lost 5 bases; unmatched junction nucleotides: 16. The CDR3 sequence is CASMRGTGDRAGETQYF. For the CDR3, the DNA is TGTGCCAGCATGAGGGGGACAGGGGACAGGGCGGGCGAGACCCAGTACTTC.

J is TRBJ2-7 and V is TRBV5-1; 13 nucleotides match TRBD2. This CDR3 comprises 16 residues. Germline CDR1 SGHRS, CDR2 YFSETQ. The V gene end was trimmed by 3 bases and the J gene end by 2 bases; junction bases not matched to a gene: 5. The CDR3 DNA is TGCGCCAGCAGCTGGCAACTAGCGGGAGGGGCCTACGAGCAGTACTTC. It translates to CASSWQLAGGAYEQYF. Full variable domain (missing parts from reference TRBV5-1 and TRBJ2-7): KAGVTQTPRYLIKTRGQQVTLSCSPISGHRSVSWYQQTPGQGLQFLFEYFSETQRNKGNFPGRFSGRQFSNSRSEMNVSTLELGDSALYLCASSWQLAGGAYEQYFGPGTRLTVT.

About this clone: The same CDR3 can be traced to other DNA sequences in this sample. The chain joins TRBV2 to TRBJ2-3; D unresolved. CDR3 length: 14 amino acids. Germline V CDR1 and CDR2: SNHLY, FYNNEI. V dropped 6 bases and J dropped 3 bases, with 13 bases sitting between them. CDR3 nucleotide sequence: TGTGCCAGCAGAGGAGCGATAGAAACAGATACGCAGTATTTT. The encoded protein is CASRGAIETDTQYF.

The chain carries TRBV9 and TRBJ2-2; D perhaps matches TRBD1 (6 bases). The CDR3 totals 14 residues. Trimming removed 3 bases at V and 1 base at J, with 7 bases between. Germline CDR1 and CDR2: SGDLS and YYNGEE. CDR3 bases: TGTGCCAGCAGCGGGGGACAGAACACCGGGGAGCTGTTTTTT. This encodes CASSGGQNTGELFF.

This chain uses TRBV5-1 with TRBJ2-3; D is uncertain. Trimming pared 0 bases from V and 2 bases from J, leaving 7 bases between. Germline V CDR1 and CDR2: SGHRS, YFSETQ. This CDR3 is built from 14 residues. CDR3 in amino acids: CASSLGLNTDTQYF. In DNA, the CDR3 is TGCGCCAGCAGCTTGGGTCTAAACACAGATACGCAGTATTTT.

In regard to this clone: The CDR3 end shows no conserved phenylalanine or tryptophan, and so a read error is likely. The chain couples TRBV23-1 to TRBJ1-1; D possibly corresponds to TRBD1 (5 bases). TRBV23-1 is an ORF, with its function uncertain. The CDR3 runs to 17 residues. V lost 3 bases to trimming and J lost 1 base, with 18 bases between them. This CDR3 reads CASSQPRAQGRNTEAFL. CDR3 nucleotide sequence: TGCGCCAGCAGTCAGCCACGAGCCCAGGGAAGGAACACTGAAGCTTTCCTT.

This chain joins TRBV6-1 and TRBJ2-7, with D possibly matching TRBD2 (6 bases). The germline V and J ends were trimmed by 0 bases and 2 bases, with 11 bases remaining between them. This CDR3 contains 15 residues. From germline, CDR1 is MNHNS and CDR2 SASEGT. The CDR3 is CASSEAGTSAYEQYF. In nucleotides, the CDR3 is TGTGCCAGCAGTGAAGCCGGGACTTCTGCCTACGAGCAGTACTTC.

DNA of the CDR3: TGTGCCAGCAGCGTAGGGCTAGCGGCGAACACCGGGGAGCTGTTTTTT. As protein: CASSVGLAANTGELFF. This chain connects TRBV9 to TRBJ2-2, with 7 bases matching TRBD2. This CDR3 is built from 16 residues. V lost 0 bases to trimming and J lost 0 bases; unmatched junction nucleotides: 2. From germline, CDR1 is SGDLS and CDR2 YYNGEE. Filled out from reference TRBV9 and TRBJ2-2, the complete variable domain reads DSGVTQTPKHLITATGQRVTLRCSPRSGDLSVYWYQQSLDQGLQFLIQYYNGEERAKGNILERFSAQQFPDLHSELNLSSLELGDSALYFCASSVGLAANTGELFFGEGSRLTVL.

The table lists this clone with a few counts. The chain joins TRBV6-6 to TRBJ1-5; D is undetermined. Deletions cut 7 bases from V and 6 bases from J, with 22 bases between. The germline CDR1 and CDR2 sequences are MNHNY and SVGAGI (reference sequence). The CDR3 has 16 residues. The CDR3 nucleotides are TGTGCCAGCATCAAGGAAGGACTCTTGTCGGGTCAGCCCCAGCATTTT. Translated, it gives CASIKEGLLSGQPQHF.

The chain is built from TRBV23-1 and TRBJ2-5, with TRBD1 matching over 10 bases. The end of the DNA fits TRBJ2-7 better, so the J call may be wrong. TRBV23-1 is an ORF, and what it does is uncertain. CDR3 length equals 20 residues. CDR3 DNA: TGCGCCAGCAGTCAATCGATCCGGACAGGGGGTAACTTTTTCTCCTACGAGCAGTACTTC. It encodes CASSQSIRTGGNFFSYEQYF.

This clone was counted a few times. The CDR3 here is CATSRQNRADGANVLTF. The CDR3 DNA reads TGTGCCACCAGCAGACAAAACAGGGCGGATGGGGCCAACGTCCTGACTTTC. The rearrangement joins TRBV15 to TRBJ2-6; maybe TRBD1 (6 bases). V was clipped by 2 bases and J by 3 bases, with 14 bases between them. This CDR3 comprises 17 residues. CDR1 is LNHNV and CDR2 is YYDKDF in the germline V gene (reference sequence).

This chain connects TRBV7-3 to TRBJ2-7; TRBD1 aligns across 8 bases. Looked up from germline, CDR1 is SGHTA and CDR2 is FQGTGA. Germline trimming cut 4 bases from V and 5 bases from J; bases unmatched to any gene: 10. This CDR3 contains 15 residues. CDR3 bases: TGTGCCAGCAGCTCAGGCTCGACAGGGGTTAACGAGCAGTACTTC. Protein: CASSSGSTGVNEQYF.

V gene TRBV28 combines with J gene TRBJ2-7; 7 bases match TRBD1. Losses at the gene ends were 6 bases for V and 2 bases for J; bases not matched to a gene: 4. Germline-derived CDR1 and CDR2 are MDHEN and SYDVKM. The CDR3 consists of 13 residues. CDR3 DNA sequence: TGTGCCAGCAGACTTACAGGGGCCTACGAGCAGTACTTC. The encoded protein is CASRLTGAYEQYF.

The chain carries TRBV6-5 and TRBJ2-1; D uncertain. CDR3 length: 11 amino acids. The germline V gene encodes CDR1 MNHEY and CDR2 SVGAGI. V was clipped by 2 bases and J by 10 bases, with 6 bases between them. Written as DNA, the CDR3 is TGTGCCAGCAGTTACCTAAACGAGCAGTTCTTC. Translating gives CASSYLNEQFF.

The chain couples TRBV19 to TRBJ2-7; perhaps TRBD2 as D (6 bases). V was shortened by 9 bases and J by 6 bases, with 24 bases between the two germline ends. Per the germline V gene, CDR1 is LNHDA and CDR2 is SQIVND (reference sequence). There are 15 residues in the CDR3. The CDR3 loop is CASGGGSGSSPEQYF. DNA of the CDR3: TGTGCCAGCGGGGGTGGAAGCGGAAGTTCCCCCGAGCAGTACTTC. The variable domain in full, completed from reference TRBV19 and TRBJ2-7, reads DGGITQSPKYLFRKEGQNVTLSCEQNLNHDAMYWYRQDPGQGLRLIYYSQIVNDFQKGDIAEGYSVSREKKESFPLTVTSAQKNPTAFYLCASGGGSGSSPEQYFGPGTRLTVT.

This chain connects TRBV10-3 to TRBJ2-7; perhaps TRBD1 as D (6 bases). Trimming stripped 8 bases from V and 4 bases from J, with 18 bases between. In germline, CDR1 is ENHRY, CDR2 SYGVKD. The CDR3 is made up of 14 amino acids. CDR3 protein: CAISFKGENYEQYF. The CDR3 DNA reads TGTGCCATCTCTTTTAAGGGGGAGAATTACGAGCAGTACTTC.

This chain joins TRBV6-5 and TRBJ2-7; 11 bases align to TRBD2. The CDR3 length is 15 residues. The germline V gene has CDR1 MNHEY and CDR2 SVGAGI. Trimming removed 6 bases from V and 1 base from J; junction bases left unmatched: 5. The CDR3 loop is CASRMSSGRSYEQYF. Here the CDR3 DNA reads TGTGCCAGCAGAATGTCTAGCGGGAGGTCCTACGAGCAGTACTTC.

The rearrangement joins TRBV7-6 to TRBJ1-2; 9 bases agree with TRBD1. The germline V gene has CDR1 SGHVS and CDR2 FNYEAQ. CDR3 length: 15 residues. V was pared by 5 bases and J by 1 base, with 5 bases of the junction left unmatched. CDR3 region: CASSQGQGNNYGYTF. CDR3 nucleotides: TGTGCCAGCAGCCAGGGACAGGGAAATAACTATGGCTACACCTTC. Complete variable domain (other parts from reference TRBV7-6 and TRBJ1-2): GAGVSQSPRYKVTKRGQDVALRCDPISGHVSLYWYRQALGQGPEFLTYFNYEAQQDKSGLPNDRFSAERPEGSISTLTIQRTEQRDSAMYRCASSQGQGNNYGYTFGSGTRLTVV.

This clone has only a few counts. V and J are TRBV4-1 and TRBJ2-1, with TRBD2 matching 13 bases. This CDR3 comprises 19 residues. CDR1 is MGHRA and CDR2 is YSYEKL in the germline V gene. Unmatched junction bases numbered 11, after V lost 0 bases and J lost 6 bases. The CDR3 DNA sequence: TGCGCCAGCAGCCAAGATCAGAGGACTAGCGGGAGAAGTTCCAATGAGCAGTTCTTC. This codes for CASSQDQRTSGRSSNEQFF.

The gene calls are TRBV2 and TRBJ2-2; D is perhaps TRBD1 (6 bases). CDR3 length: 16 amino acids. Trimming removed 11 bases at V and 0 bases at J, with 19 bases between. Germline-derived CDR1 and CDR2 are SNHLY and FYNNEI. The CDR3 sequence: CAGNYRVGSNTGELFF. In DNA, the CDR3 is TGTGCCGGAAATTACAGGGTGGGATCGAACACCGGGGAGCTGTTTTTT. The complete variable domain, with remaining parts taken from reference TRBV2 and TRBJ2-2, reads EPEVTQTPSHQVTQMGQEVILRCVPISNHLYFYWYRQILGQKVEFLVSFYNNEISEKSEIFDDQFSVERPDGSNFTLKIRSTKLEDSAMYFCAGNYRVGSNTGELFFGEGSRLTVL.

The chain uses TRBV19 and TRBJ1-6, with D perhaps matching TRBD1 (5 bases). Germline-derived CDR1 and CDR2 are LNHDA and SQIVND (reference sequence). The CDR3 has 13 amino acids. The V and J ends lost 4 bases and 7 bases respectively, with 8 bases between them. Here the CDR3 reads CASSTGWNSPLHF. CDR3 DNA sequence: TGTGCCAGTAGTACAGGGTGGAATTCACCCCTCCACTTT.

The rearrangement uses TRBV6-5 and TRBJ2-1; D uncertain. Trimming pared 0 bases from V and 6 bases from J, leaving 6 bases between. This CDR3 has 13 amino acids. CDR1 and CDR2 from the germline V gene are MNHEY and SVGAGI. The CDR3: CASSYSEPNEQFF. In DNA, the CDR3 is TGTGCCAGCAGTTACTCAGAGCCCAATGAGCAGTTCTTC.

This clone was observed once. The V and J genes are TRBV7-2 and TRBJ1-1; D gene unclear. CDR1 SGHTA and CDR2 FQGNSA come from the germline V gene. V dropped 6 bases and J dropped 1 base, with 18 bases sitting between them. CDR3 size: 16 residues. The CDR3 DNA reads TGTGCCAGCAGTCAACGGAGGGAACTTTCGAACACTGAAGCTTTCTTT. Translation gives CASSQRRELSNTEAFF. The full variable domain, completed using reference TRBV7-2 and TRBJ1-1, is GAGVSQSPSNKVTEKGKDVELRCDPISGHTALYWYRQSLGQGLEFLIYFQGNSAPDKSGLPSDRFSAERTGGSVSTLTIQRTQQEDSAVYLCASSQRRELSNTEAFFGQGTRLTVV.

The chain uses TRBV7-9 and TRBJ2-5, with 7 bases fitting TRBD1. Germline V gives CDR1 SEHNR, CDR2 FQNEAQ (reference sequence). With 5 bases clipped from V and 5 bases from J, the junction kept 8 bases outside the gene matches. This CDR3 is built from 14 residues. CDR3 loop: CASSPPLQGETQYF. CDR3 nucleotides: TGTGCCAGCAGCCCCCCCCTACAGGGGGAGACCCAGTACTTC. Variable domain in full (rest from reference TRBV7-9 and TRBJ2-5): DTGVSQNPRHKITKRGQNVTFRCDPISEHNRLYWYRQTLGQGPEFLTYFQNEAQLEKSRLLSDRFSAERPKGSFSTLEIQRTEQGDSAMYLCASSPPLQGETQYFGPGTRLLVL.

The chain couples TRBV7-2 to TRBJ1-2; 8 bases map to TRBD1. Germline CDR1 reads SGHTA; CDR2 reads FQGNSA. The CDR3 loop spans 13 amino acids. The V and J ends lost 5 bases and 4 bases, in that order; junction bases with no gene match: 3. The CDR3 region is CASSLGQGYGYTF. CDR3 DNA sequence: TGTGCCAGCAGCCTCGGACAGGGCTATGGCTACACCTTC.

V gene TRBV25-1 combines with J gene TRBJ2-7; a weak D match, TRBD2 (5 bases). CDR3 length: 13 amino acids. Trimming shortened V by 5 bases and J by 4 bases, and 12 bases separated the two germline ends. Germline V gene sequence: CDR1 MGHDK, CDR2 SYGVNS. CDR3 nucleotides: TGTGCCAGCAGTCAAGCGGCCCTTTACGAGCAGTACTTC. Protein: CASSQAALYEQYF.

The chain uses TRBV5-1 and TRBJ2-7; 9 bases map to TRBD1. Germline loops: CDR1 SGHRS, CDR2 YFSETQ. J was trimmed by 0 bases and V by 4 bases; bases with no gene match: 5. The CDR3 contains 15 residues. CDR3 nucleotides: TGCGCCAGCAGCCAGGGACAGGGATTCTCCTACGAGCAGTACTTC. Protein product: CASSQGQGFSYEQYF.